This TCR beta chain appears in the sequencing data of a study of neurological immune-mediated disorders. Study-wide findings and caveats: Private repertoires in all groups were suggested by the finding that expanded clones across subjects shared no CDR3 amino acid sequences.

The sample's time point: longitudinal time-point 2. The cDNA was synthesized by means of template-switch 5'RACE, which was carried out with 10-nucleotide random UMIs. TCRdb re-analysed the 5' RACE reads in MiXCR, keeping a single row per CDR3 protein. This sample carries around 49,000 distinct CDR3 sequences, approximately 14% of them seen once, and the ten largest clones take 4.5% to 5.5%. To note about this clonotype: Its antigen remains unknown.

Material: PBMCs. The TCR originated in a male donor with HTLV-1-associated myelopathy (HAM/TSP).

CDR3 in DNA: TGCGCCAGCAGCCTCGGGACAGGTCAATTCTCTGGAAACACCATATATTTT. It yields the protein CASSLGTGQFSGNTIYF. The chain is built from TRBV5-1 and TRBJ1-3; TRBD1 matches at 8 bases. With 4 bases clipped from V and 0 bases from J, the junction kept 9 bases outside the gene matches. Germline V gene data show CDR1 as SGHRS and CDR2 as YFSETQ. This CDR3 region has 17 residues.